The 8 T cell receptor beta chains reported below all come from one sample, sequenced in a study of early T cells in non-severe SARS-CoV-2 infection (dated by TCRdb to about 2021). Receptors were amplified or captured by 5' RACE. The reads were generated on a NextSeq 500. TCRdb ran its own pipeline on the public reads, namely fastp trimming at Q25 and MiXCR clone calling, and kept in-frame beta chains. Each CDR3 protein appears once, grouped with its most common genes and DNA. The sample records approximately 76,000 distinct CDR3 sequences, 12% of which are singletons. About 1.3% of the sample comes from the top ten. Material for sequencing was whole blood. The receptors come from an adult who was a healthcare worker with PCR-confirmed SARS-CoV-2 infection or an uninfected control (not recorded which).

Details on this clonotype: With a much larger clone just one base away, this may be a read error. In this CDR3 the conserved last residue, phenylalanine or tryptophan, is missing, so a read error is likely. The chain uses TRBV5-3 and TRBJ2-1; weak D call: TRBD2 (6 bases). TRBV5-3 falls under the ORF class, with uncertain function. Trimming took 10 bases from V and 0 from J, leaving 20 bases between them. CDR3 length: 16 residues. This chain's CDR3 is CAPIKWGVASYNEQFS. The CDR3 coding sequence is TGTGCCCCAATTAAATGGGGGGTAGCCTCCTACAATGAGCAGTTCTCC.

This clonotype was seen many times. The chain links TRBV6-5 to TRBJ1-1; no reliable D call. The V and J ends lost 4 bases and 5 bases respectively, with 14 bases between them. Germline-derived CDR1 and CDR2 are MNHEY and SVGAGI. There are 14 residues in the CDR3. The CDR3 loop is CASSSTSRGTEAFF. For the CDR3, the DNA is TGTGCCAGCAGTTCTACTTCTAGAGGTACTGAAGCTTTCTTT.

There are a few counts of this clonotype. The chain has TRBV27 and TRBJ1-1; maybe TRBD1 (6 bases). From germline, CDR1 is MNHEY and CDR2 SMNVEV (reference sequence). Deletions cut 6 bases from V and 4 bases from J, with 9 bases between. The CDR3 contains 12 residues. The CDR3 DNA sequence: TGTGCCAGCAGGGGAGGGGGCACTGAAGCTTTCTTT. Residues: CASRGGGTEAFF.

The sample holds many counts of this clonotype. The CDR3 DNA reads TGTGCCAGCAGTTACGGCACAGATACGCAGTATTTT. Translating gives CASSYGTDTQYF. The chain uses TRBV6-2 or TRBV6-3 and TRBJ2-3; D is uncertain. Looked up from germline, CDR1 is MNHEY and CDR2 is SVGEGT. V lost 2 bases to trimming and J lost 1 base, with 1 base between them. The CDR3 sequence is 12 residues long.

This clonotype was recorded a few times. The chain joins TRBV20-1 to TRBJ2-2; TRBD2 aligns across 7 bases. V lost 2 bases to trimming and J lost 5 bases; unmatched junction nucleotides: 5. Germline CDR1 and CDR2: DFQATT and SNEGSKA (reference sequence). The CDR3 has 14 amino acids. The CDR3 DNA sequence: TGCAGTGCTAGACCACAACTAGCGACCGGGGAGCTGTTTTTT. Translated, it gives CSARPQLATGELFF.

The chain is built from TRBV28 and TRBJ2-5; D call uncertain. With 1 base removed from V and 2 bases from J, the gap between germline ends came to 2 bases. This CDR3 region has 12 residues. Germline assignment: CDR1 MDHEN and CDR2 SYDVKM. The CDR3 here is CASSLYQETQYF. The CDR3 DNA sequence: TGTGCCAGCAGTTTATATCAAGAGACCCAGTACTTC. Filled out from reference TRBV28 and TRBJ2-5, the complete variable domain reads DVKVTQSSRYLVKRTGEKVFLECVQDMDHENMFWYRQDPGLGLRLIYFSYDVKMKEKGDIPEGYSVSREKKERFSLILESASTNQTSMYLCASSLYQETQYFGPGTRLLVL.

This clonotype was recorded many times. DNA of the CDR3: TGCAGTGCTAGAGATGGGGGGCGATCAATTCAGCCCCAGCATTTT. This encodes CSARDGGRSIQPQHF. The rearrangement uses TRBV20-1 and TRBJ1-5; the D gene is possibly TRBD1 (6 bases). Looked up from germline, CDR1 is DFQATT and CDR2 is SNEGSKA (reference sequence). The CDR3 loop spans 15 amino acids. The V end was cut by 0 bases, the J end by 6 bases, with 15 bases between.

This clonotype has at least ten counts. The chain is built from TRBV2 and TRBJ1-1; D remains ambiguous. The V end was cut by 4 bases, the J end by 6 bases, with 6 bases between. Germline V gives CDR1 SNHLY, CDR2 FYNNEI. The CDR3 contains 11 residues. CDR3 in DNA: TGTGCCAGCAGTGGGGCAGCTGAAGCTTTCTTT. Its translation is CASSGAAEAFF.